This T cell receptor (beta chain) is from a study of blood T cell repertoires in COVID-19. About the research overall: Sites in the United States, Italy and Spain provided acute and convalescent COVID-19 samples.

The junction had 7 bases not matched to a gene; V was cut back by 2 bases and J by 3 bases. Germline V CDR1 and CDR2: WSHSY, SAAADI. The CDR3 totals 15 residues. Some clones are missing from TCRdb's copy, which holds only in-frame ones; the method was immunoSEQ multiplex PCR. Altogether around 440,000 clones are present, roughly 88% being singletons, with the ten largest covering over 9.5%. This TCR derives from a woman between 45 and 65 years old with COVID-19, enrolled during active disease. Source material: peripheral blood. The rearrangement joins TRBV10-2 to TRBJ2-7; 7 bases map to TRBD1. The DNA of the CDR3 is TGCGCCAGCAGTGAGAGGGGGCGCGAGAACTACGAGCAGTACTTC. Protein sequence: CASSERGRENYEQYF.